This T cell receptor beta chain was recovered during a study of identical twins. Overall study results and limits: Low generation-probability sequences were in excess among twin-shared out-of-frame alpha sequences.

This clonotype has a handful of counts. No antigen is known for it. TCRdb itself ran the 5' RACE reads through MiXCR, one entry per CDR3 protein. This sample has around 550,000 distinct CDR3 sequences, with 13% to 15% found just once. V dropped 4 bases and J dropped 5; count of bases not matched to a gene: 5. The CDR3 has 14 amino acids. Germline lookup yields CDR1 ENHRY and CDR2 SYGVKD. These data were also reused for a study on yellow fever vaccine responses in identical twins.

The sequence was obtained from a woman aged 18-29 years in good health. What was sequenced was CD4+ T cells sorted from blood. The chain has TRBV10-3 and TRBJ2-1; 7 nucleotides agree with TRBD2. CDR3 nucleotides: TGTGCCATCAGTGTTGGCGGGAGTCACAATGAGCAGTTCTTC. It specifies CAISVGGSHNEQFF.